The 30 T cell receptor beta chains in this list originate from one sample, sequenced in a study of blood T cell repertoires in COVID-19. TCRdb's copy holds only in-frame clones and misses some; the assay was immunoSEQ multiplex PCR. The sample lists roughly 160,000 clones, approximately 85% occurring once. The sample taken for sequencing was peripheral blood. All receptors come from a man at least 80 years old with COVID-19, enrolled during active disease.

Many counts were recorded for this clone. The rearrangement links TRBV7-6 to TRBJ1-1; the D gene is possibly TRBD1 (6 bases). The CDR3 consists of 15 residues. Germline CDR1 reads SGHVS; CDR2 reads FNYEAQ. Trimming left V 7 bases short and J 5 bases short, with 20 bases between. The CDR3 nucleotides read TGTGCCAGCACCATACAGGCGGGGGCTCGGACTGAAGCTTTCTTT. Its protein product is CASTIQAGARTEAFF.

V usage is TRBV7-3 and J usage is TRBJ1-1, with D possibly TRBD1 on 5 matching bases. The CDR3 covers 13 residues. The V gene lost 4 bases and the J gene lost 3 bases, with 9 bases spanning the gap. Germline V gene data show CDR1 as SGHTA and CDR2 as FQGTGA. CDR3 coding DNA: TGTGCCAGCAGCTCCGACAGCTACACTGAAGCTTTCTTT. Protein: CASSSDSYTEAFF.

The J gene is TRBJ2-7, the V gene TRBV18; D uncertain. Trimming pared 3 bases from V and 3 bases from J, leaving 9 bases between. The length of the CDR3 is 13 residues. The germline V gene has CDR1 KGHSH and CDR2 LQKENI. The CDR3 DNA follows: TGTGCCAGCTCACCCTCCCCGGGCTACGAGCAGTACTTC. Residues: CASSPSPGYEQYF.

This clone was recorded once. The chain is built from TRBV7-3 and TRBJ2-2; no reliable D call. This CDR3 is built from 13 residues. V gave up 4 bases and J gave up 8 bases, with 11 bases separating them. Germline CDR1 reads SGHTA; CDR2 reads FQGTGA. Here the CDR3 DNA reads TGTGCCAGCAGCTCTGAGGTCGGAGGGGAGCTGTTTTTT. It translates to CASSSEVGGELFF.

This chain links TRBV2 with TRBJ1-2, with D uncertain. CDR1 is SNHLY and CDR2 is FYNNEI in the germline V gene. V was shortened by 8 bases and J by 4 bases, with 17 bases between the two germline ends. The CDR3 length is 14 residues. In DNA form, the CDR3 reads TGTGCCAGCCTCCGGGGTTCAGCGTCCTATGGCTACACCTTC. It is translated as CASLRGSASYGYTF. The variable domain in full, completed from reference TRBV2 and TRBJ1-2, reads EPEVTQTPSHQVTQMGQEVILRCVPISNHLYFYWYRQILGQKVEFLVSFYNNEISEKSEIFDDQFSVERPDGSNFTLKIRSTKLEDSAMYFCASLRGSASYGYTFGSGTRLTVV.

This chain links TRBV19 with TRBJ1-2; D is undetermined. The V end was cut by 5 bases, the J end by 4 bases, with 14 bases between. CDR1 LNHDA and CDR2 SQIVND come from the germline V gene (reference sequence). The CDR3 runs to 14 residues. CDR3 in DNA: TGTGCCAGTAGTTACGAGAGAGCCCTCTATGGCTACACCTTC. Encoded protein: CASSYERALYGYTF.

The CDR3 nucleotides are TGTGCCAGCAGCTTGGGGCTCGGGGGAACAGGGGACTATGGCTACACCTTC. This translates into CASSLGLGGTGDYGYTF. V and J are TRBV5-4 and TRBJ1-2, with TRBD1 identical over 7 bases. The V gene's germline CDR1 is SGHNT and CDR2 YYREEE (reference sequence). The CDR3 is 17 residues long. V trimming: 0 bases; J trimming: 3 bases; junction bases outside the gene matches: 11.

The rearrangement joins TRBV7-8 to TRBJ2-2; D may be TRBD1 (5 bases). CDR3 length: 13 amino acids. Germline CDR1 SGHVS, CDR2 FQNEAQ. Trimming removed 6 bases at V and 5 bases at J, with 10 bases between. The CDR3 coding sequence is TGTGCCAGCAGGCTACAGGTTACCGGGGAGCTGTTTTTT. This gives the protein CASRLQVTGELFF.

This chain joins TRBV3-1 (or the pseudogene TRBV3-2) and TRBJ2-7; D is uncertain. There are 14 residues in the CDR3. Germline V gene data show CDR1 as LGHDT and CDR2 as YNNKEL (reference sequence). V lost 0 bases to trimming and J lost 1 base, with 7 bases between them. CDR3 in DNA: TGTGCCAGCAGCCAAGATAGCCTTTCCTACGAGCAGTACTTC. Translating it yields CASSQDSLSYEQYF.

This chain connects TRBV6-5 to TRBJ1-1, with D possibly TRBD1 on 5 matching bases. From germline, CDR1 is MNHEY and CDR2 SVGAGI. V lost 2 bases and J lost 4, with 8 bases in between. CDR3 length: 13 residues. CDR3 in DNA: TGTGCCAGCAGTTACCAGGGTAGCACTGAAGCTTTCTTT. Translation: CASSYQGSTEAFF.

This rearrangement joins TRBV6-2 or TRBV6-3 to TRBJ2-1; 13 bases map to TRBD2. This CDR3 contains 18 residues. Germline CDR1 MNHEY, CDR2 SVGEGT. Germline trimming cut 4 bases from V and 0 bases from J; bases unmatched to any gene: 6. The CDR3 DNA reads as TGTGCCAGCAGTTCAGGGACTAGCGGGATGAGCTCCTACAATGAGCAGTTCTTC. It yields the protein CASSSGTSGMSSYNEQFF.

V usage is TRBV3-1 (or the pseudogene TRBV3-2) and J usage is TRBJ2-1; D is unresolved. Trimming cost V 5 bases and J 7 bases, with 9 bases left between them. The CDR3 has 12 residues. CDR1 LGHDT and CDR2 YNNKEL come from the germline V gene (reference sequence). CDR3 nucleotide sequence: TGTGCCAGCAGCAGGAGAGAGAATGAGCAGTTCTTC. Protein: CASSRRENEQFF.

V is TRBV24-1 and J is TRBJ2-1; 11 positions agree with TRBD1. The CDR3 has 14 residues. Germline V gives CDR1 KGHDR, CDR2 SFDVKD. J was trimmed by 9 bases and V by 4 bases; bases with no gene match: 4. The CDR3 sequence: CATSDRDRGAEQFF. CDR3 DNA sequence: TGTGCCACCAGTGACCGGGACAGGGGGGCTGAGCAGTTCTTC.

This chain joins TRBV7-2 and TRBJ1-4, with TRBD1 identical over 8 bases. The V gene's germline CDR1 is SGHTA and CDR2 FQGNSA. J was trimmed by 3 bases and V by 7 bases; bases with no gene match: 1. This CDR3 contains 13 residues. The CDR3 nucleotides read TGTGCCAGCACAGGGGGCCCTAATGAAAAACTGTTTTTT. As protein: CASTGGPNEKLFF.

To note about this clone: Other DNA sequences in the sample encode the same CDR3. The CDR3 loop is CASSPGQGSYGYTF. In DNA form, the CDR3 reads TGCGCCAGCAGCCCGGGACAGGGGAGCTATGGCTACACCTTC. This chain uses TRBV5-1 with TRBJ1-2; 10 nucleotides line up with TRBD1. The length of the CDR3 is 14 residues. Germline V gives CDR1 SGHRS, CDR2 YFSETQ. The junction had 4 bases not matched to a gene; V was cut back by 4 bases and J by 4 bases.

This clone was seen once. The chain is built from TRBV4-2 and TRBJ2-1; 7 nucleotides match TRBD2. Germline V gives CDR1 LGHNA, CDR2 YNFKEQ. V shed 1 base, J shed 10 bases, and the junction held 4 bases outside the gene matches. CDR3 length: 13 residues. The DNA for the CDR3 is TGTGCCAGCAGCCAAGGTGACGGGGGGGAGCAGTTCTTC. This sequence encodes CASSQGDGGEQFF.

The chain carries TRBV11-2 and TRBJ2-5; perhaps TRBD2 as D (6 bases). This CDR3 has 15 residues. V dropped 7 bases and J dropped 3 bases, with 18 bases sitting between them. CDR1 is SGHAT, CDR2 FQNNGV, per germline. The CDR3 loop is CASTSFTGVKETQYF. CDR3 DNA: TGTGCCAGCACCTCATTTACGGGGGTCAAAGAGACCCAGTACTTC. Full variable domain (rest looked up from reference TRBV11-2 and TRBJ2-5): EAGVAQSPRYKIIEKRQSVAFWCNPISGHATLYWYQQILGQGPKLLIQFQNNGVVDDSQLPKDRFSAERLKGVDSTLKIQPAKLEDSAVYLCASTSFTGVKETQYFGPGTRLLVL.

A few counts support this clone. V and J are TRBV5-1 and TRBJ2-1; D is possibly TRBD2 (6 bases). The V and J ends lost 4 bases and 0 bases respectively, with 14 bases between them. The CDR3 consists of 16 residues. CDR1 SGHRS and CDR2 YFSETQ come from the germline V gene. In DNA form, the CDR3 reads TGCGCCAGCAGCGGAAGTCTCGGGGGCTCCTACAATGAGCAGTTCTTC. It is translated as CASSGSLGGSYNEQFF. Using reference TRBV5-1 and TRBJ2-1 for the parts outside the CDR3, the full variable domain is KAGVTQTPRYLIKTRGQQVTLSCSPISGHRSVSWYQQTPGQGLQFLFEYFSETQRNKGNFPGRFSGRQFSNSRSEMNVSTLELGDSALYLCASSGSLGGSYNEQFFGPGTRLTVL.

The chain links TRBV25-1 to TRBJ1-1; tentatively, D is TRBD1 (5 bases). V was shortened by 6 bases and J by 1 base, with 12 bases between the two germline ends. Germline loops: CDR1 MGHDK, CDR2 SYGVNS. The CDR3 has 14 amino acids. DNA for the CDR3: TGTGCCAGCAGAGAAATCCAGGGGAACACTGAAGCTTTCTTT. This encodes CASREIQGNTEAFF.

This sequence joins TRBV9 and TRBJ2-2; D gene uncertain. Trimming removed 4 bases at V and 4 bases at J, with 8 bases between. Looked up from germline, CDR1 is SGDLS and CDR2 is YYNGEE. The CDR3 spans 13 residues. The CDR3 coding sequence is TGTGCCAGCAGCCCGAGCTTCACCGGGGAGCTGTTTTTT. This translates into CASSPSFTGELFF.

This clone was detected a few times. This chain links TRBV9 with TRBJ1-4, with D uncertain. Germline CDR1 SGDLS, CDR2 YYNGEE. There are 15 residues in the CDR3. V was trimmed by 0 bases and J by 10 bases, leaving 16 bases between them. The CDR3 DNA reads TGTGCCAGCAGCGTAGATCCGGGTTCGGCCGGAAAACTGTTTTTT. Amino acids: CASSVDPGSAGKLFF.

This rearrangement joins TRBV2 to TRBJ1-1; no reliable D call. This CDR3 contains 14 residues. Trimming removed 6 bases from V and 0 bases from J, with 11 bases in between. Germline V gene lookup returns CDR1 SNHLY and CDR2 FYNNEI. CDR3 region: CASSERILNTEAFF. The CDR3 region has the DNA TGTGCCAGCAGCGAGAGGATACTGAACACTGAAGCTTTCTTT.

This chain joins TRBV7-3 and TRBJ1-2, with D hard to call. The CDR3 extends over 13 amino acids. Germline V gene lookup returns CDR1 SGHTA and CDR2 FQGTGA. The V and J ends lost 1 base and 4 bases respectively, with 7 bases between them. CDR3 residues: CASSLNSGYGYTF. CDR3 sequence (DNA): TGTGCCAGCAGCTTAAACAGCGGCTATGGCTACACCTTC.

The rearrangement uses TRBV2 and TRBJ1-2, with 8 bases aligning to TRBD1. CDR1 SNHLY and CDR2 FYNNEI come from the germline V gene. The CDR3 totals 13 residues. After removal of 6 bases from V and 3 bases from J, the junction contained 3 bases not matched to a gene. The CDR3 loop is CASSQGADYGYTF. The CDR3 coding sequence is TGTGCCAGCAGCCAGGGGGCGGACTATGGCTACACCTTC.

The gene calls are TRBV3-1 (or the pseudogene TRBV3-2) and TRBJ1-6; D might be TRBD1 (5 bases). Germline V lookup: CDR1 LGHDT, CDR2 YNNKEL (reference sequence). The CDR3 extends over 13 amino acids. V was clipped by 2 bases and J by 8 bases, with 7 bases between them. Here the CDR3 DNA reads TGTGCCAGCAGCCAAATAGGGGATTCACCCCTCCACTTT. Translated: CASSQIGDSPLHF.

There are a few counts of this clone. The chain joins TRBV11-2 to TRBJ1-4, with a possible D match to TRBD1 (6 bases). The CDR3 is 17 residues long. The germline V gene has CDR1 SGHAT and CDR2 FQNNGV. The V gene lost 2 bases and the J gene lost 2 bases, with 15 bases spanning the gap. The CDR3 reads CASSLRPQGATNEKLFF. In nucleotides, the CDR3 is TGTGCCAGCAGCTTAAGACCACAGGGAGCGACTAATGAAAAACTGTTTTTT.

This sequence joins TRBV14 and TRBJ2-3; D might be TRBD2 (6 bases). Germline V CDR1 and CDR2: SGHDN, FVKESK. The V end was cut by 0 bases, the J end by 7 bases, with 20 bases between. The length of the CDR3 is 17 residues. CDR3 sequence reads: CASSQDMGLAGTNTQYF. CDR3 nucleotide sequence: TGTGCCAGCAGCCAAGATATGGGACTCGCTGGCACGAATACGCAGTATTTT.

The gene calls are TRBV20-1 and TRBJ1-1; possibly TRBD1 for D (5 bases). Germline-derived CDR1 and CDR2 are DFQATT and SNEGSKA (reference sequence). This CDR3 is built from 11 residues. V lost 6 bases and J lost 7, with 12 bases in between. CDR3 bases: TGCAGTGCCTCGACAGATTTTGAAGCTTTCTTT. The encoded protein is CSASTDFEAFF.

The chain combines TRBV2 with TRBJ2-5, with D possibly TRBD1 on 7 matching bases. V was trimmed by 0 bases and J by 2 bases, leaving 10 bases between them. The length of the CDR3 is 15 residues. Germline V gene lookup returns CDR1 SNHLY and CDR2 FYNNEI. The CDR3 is CASSEAQGGQETQYF. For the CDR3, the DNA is TGTGCCAGCAGTGAAGCGCAGGGGGGACAAGAGACCCAGTACTTC.

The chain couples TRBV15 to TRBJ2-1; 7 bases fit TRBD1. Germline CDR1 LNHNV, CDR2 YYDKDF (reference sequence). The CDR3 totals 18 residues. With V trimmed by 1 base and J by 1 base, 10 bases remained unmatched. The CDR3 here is CATSRGRAGRGSYNEQFF. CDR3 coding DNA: TGTGCCACCAGCAGAGGGCGCGCGGGCAGGGGGTCCTACAATGAGCAGTTCTTC.